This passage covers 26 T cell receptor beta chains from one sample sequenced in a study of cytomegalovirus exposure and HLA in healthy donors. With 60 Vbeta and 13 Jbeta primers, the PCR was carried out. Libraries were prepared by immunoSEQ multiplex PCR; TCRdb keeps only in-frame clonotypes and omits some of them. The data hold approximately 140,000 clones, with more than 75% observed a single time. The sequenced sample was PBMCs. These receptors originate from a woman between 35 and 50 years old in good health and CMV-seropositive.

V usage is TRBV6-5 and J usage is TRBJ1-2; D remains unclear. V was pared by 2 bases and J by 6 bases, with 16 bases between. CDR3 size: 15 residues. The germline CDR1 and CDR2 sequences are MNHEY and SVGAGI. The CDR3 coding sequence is TGTGCCAGCAGTTACACCCCCTTTCGGTTGAATGGCTACACCTTC. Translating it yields CASSYTPFRLNGYTF.

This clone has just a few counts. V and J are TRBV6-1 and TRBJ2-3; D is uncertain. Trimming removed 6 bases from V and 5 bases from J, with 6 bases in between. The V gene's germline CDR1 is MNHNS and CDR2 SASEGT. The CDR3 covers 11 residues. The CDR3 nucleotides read TGTGCCAGCAGGTTAATAGATACGCAGTATTTT. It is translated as CASRLIDTQYF.

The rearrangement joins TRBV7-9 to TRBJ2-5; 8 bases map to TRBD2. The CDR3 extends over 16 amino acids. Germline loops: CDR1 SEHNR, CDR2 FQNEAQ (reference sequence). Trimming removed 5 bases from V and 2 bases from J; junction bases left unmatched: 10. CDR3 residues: CASSARLAQWQETQYF. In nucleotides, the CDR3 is TGTGCCAGCAGCGCCCGACTAGCGCAATGGCAAGAGACCCAGTACTTC.

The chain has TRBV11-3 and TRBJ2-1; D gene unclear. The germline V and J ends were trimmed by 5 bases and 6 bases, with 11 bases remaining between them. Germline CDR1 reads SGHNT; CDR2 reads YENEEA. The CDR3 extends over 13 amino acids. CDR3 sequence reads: CASSPTRFNEQFF. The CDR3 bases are TGTGCCAGCAGCCCAACTCGGTTCAATGAGCAGTTCTTC.

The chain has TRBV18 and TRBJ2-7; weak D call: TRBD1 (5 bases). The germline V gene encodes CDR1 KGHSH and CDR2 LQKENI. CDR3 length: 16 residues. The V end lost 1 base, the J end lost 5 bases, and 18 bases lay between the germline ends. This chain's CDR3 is CASSPQSQAAADEQYF. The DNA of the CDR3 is TGTGCCAGCTCACCACAATCACAGGCGGCAGCCGACGAGCAGTACTTC.

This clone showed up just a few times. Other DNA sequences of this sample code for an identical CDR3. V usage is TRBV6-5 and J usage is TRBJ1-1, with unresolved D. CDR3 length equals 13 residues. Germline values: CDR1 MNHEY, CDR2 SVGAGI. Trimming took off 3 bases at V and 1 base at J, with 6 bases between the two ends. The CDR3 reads CASSYGRNTEAFF. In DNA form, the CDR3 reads TGTGCCAGCAGTTATGGGAGGAACACTGAAGCTTTCTTT.

CDR3 DNA sequence: TGTGCCAGCAGCTTATTTGCGGGCGCAGATACGCAGTATTTT. As protein: CASSLFAGADTQYF. The chain combines TRBV7-6 with TRBJ2-3; tentatively, D is TRBD2 (5 bases). Trimming removed 2 bases at V and 4 bases at J, with 10 bases between. Germline-derived CDR1 and CDR2 are SGHVS and FNYEAQ. The CDR3 loop spans 14 amino acids.

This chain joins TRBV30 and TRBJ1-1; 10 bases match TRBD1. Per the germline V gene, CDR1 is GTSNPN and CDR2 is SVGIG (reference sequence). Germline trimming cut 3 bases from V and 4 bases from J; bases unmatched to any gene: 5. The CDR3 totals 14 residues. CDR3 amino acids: CAWRSDRGPTEAFF. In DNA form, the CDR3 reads TGTGCCTGGAGGTCAGACAGGGGGCCCACTGAAGCTTTCTTT.

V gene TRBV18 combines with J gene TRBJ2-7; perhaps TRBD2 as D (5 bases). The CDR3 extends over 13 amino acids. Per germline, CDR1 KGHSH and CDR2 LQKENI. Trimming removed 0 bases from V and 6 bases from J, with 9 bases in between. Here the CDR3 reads CASSPPMGSEQYF. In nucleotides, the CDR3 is TGTGCCAGCTCACCACCTATGGGGAGCGAGCAGTACTTC.

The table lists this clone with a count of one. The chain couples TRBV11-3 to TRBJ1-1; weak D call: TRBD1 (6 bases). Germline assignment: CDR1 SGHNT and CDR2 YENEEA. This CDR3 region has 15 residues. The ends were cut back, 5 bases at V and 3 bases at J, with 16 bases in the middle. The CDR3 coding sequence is TGTGCCAGCAGCCCCACCGGGACATTAGACACTGAAGCTTTCTTT. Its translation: CASSPTGTLDTEAFF.

DNA of the CDR3: TGTGCCAGCAGCGGCACCCCAGGGTACCTCTATGGCTACACCTTC. Translation: CASSGTPGYLYGYTF. This chain joins TRBV4-2 and TRBJ1-2, with D possibly being TRBD1 (5 bases). The V and J ends lost 5 bases and 4 bases respectively, with 17 bases between them. The CDR3 covers 15 residues. Germline CDR1 LGHNA, CDR2 YNFKEQ.

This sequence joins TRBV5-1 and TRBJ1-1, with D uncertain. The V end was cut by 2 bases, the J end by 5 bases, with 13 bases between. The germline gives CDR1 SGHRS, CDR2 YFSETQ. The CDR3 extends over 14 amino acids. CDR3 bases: TGCGCCAGCAGCTTAATACAGAGTGGGACTGAAGCTTTCTTT. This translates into CASSLIQSGTEAFF. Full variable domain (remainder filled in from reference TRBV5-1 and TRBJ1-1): KAGVTQTPRYLIKTRGQQVTLSCSPISGHRSVSWYQQTPGQGLQFLFEYFSETQRNKGNFPGRFSGRQFSNSRSEMNVSTLELGDSALYLCASSLIQSGTEAFFGQGTRLTVV.

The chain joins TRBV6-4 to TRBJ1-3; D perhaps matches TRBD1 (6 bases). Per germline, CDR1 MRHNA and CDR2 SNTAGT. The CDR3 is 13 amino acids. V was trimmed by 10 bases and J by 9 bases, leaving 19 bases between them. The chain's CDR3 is CATRGTPGSTIYF. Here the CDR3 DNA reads TGTGCCACCAGAGGGACACCCGGGTCCACCATATATTTT.

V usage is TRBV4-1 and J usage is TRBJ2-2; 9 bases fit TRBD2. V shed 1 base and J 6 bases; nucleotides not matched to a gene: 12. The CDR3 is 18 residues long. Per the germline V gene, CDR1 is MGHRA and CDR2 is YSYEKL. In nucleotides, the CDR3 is TGCGCCAGCAGCCAAGGCCCCCTGCGGGAGGGCCCGGCCGGGGAGCTGTTTTTT. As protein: CASSQGPLREGPAGELFF.

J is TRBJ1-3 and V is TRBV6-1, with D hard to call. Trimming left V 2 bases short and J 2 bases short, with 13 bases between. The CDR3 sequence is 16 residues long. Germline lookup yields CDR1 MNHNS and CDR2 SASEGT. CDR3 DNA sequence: TGTGCCAGCAGTGAACATGGCAGGCGCACTGGAAACACCATATATTTT. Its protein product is CASSEHGRRTGNTIYF.

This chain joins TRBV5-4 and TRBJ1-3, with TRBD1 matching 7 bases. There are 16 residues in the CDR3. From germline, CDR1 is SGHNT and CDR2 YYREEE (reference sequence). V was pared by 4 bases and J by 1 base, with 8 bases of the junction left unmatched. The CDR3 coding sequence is TGTGCCAGCAGCCCACGGCAGGGGGAATCTGGAAACACCATATATTTT. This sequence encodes CASSPRQGESGNTIYF.

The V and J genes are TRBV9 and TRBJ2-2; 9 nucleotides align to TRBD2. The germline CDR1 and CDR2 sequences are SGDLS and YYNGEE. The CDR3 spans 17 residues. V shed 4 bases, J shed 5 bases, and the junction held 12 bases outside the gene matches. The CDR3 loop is CASSSSLAGVITGELFF. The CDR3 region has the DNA TGTGCCAGCAGCTCCAGTTTAGCGGGAGTAATTACCGGGGAGCTGTTTTTT.

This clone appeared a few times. CDR3 sequence reads: CASSEARGLLPTGKNEQFF. The DNA of the CDR3 is TGTGCCAGCAGTGAAGCAAGGGGGCTTTTACCCACCGGGAAGAATGAGCAGTTCTTC. This chain uses TRBV2 with TRBJ2-1; 7 bases are shared with TRBD1. V trimming: 0 bases; J trimming: 7 bases; junction bases outside the gene matches: 18. Looked up from germline, CDR1 is SNHLY and CDR2 is FYNNEI. The CDR3 loop spans 19 amino acids.

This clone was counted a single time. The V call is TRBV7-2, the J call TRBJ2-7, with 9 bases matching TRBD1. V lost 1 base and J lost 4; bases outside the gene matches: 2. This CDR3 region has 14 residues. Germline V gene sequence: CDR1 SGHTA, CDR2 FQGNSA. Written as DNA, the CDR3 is TGTGCCAGCAGCTTAGGGACAGGGGCTTACGAGCAGTACTTC. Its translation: CASSLGTGAYEQYF. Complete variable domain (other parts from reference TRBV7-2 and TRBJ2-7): GAGVSQSPSNKVTEKGKDVELRCDPISGHTALYWYRQSLGQGLEFLIYFQGNSAPDKSGLPSDRFSAERTGGSVSTLTIQRTQQEDSAVYLCASSLGTGAYEQYFGPGTRLTVT.

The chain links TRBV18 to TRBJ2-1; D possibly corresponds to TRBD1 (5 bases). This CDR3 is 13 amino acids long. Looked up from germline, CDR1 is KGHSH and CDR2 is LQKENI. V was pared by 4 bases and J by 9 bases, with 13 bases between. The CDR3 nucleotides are TGTGCCAGCTCACTTACTCAGGGTACTGAGCAGTTCTTC. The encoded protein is CASSLTQGTEQFF.

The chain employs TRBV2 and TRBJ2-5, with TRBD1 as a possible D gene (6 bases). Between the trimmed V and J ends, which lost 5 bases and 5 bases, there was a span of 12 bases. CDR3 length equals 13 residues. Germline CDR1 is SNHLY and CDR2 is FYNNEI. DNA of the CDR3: TGTGCCAGCAGTCTGGACAGCCGGGAGACCCAGTACTTC. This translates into CASSLDSRETQYF.

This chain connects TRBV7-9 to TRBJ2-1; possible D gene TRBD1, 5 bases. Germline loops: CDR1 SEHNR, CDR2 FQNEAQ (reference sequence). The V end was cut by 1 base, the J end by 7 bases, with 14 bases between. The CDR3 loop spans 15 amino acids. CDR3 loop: CASSLVRLAGNEQFF. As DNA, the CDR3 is TGTGCCAGCAGCTTAGTCCGCCTCGCAGGGAATGAGCAGTTCTTC.

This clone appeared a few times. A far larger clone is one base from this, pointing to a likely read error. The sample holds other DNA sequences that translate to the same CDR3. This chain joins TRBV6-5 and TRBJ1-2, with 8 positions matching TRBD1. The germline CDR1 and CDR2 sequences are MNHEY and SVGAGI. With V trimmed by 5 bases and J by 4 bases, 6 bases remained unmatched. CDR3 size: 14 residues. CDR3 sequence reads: CASSPGTGTYGYTF. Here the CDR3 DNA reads TGTGCCAGCAGTCCCGGGACAGGAACCTATGGCTACACCTTC.

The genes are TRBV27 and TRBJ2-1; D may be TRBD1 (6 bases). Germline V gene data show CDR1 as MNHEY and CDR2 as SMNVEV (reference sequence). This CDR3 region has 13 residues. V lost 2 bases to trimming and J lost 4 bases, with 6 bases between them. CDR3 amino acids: CASSLRGYNEQFF. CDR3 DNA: TGTGCCAGCAGTTTAAGGGGGTACAATGAGCAGTTCTTC.

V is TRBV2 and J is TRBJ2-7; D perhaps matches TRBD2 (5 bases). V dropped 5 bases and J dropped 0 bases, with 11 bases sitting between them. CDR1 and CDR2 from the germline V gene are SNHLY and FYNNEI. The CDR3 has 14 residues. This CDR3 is CASSPLTSSYEQYF. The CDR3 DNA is TGTGCCAGCAGTCCCCTTACTAGCTCCTACGAGCAGTACTTC.

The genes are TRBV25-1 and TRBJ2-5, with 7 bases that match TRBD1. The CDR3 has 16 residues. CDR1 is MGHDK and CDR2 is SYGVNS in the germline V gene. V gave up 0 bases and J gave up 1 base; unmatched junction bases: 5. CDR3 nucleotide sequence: TGTGCCAGCAGTGAATATGAGGGGGCAATCCAAGAGACCCAGTACTTC. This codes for CASSEYEGAIQETQYF.